This T cell receptor beta chain was obtained from a study of cytomegalovirus exposure and HLA in healthy donors. Findings and caveats of the study: An analysis that came later showed most CMV-associated TCR beta chains appearing HLA-restricted.

The trim removed 5 bases at V and 10 bases at J, leaving 7 bases unmatched. The CDR3 is 13 residues long. Germline V lookup: CDR1 MNHEY, CDR2 SMNVEV (reference sequence). The PCR employed 60 Vbeta primers together with 13 Jbeta primers. Sequencing was performed with immunoSEQ multiplex PCR; in TCRdb, only in-frame clones are kept and a portion is missing. Of tens of thousands of clones detected, 82% appear once; the ten largest clones hold 2.5% to 3.5%. As for this clone: As yet, its antigen is unknown.

V is TRBV27 and J is TRBJ1-1; the match to TRBD1 covers 10 bases. The sequencing sample was made of PBMCs. This sequence originates from a woman younger than 30 in good health and CMV-seronegative. The chain's CDR3 is CASSTRDRGLAFF. The CDR3 nucleotides are TGTGCCAGCAGTACGCGGGACAGGGGTTTAGCTTTCTTT.